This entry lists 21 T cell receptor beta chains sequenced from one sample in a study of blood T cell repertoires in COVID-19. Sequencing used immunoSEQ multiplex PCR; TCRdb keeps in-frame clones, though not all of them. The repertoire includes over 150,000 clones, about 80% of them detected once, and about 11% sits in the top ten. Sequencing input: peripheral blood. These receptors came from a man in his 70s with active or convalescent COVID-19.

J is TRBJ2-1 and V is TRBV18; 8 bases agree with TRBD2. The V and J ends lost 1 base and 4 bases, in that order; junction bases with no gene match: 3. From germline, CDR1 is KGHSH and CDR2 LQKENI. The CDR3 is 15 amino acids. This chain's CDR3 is CASSPLTSGYNEQFF. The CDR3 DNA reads TGTGCCAGCTCACCACTAACTAGCGGATACAATGAGCAGTTCTTC.

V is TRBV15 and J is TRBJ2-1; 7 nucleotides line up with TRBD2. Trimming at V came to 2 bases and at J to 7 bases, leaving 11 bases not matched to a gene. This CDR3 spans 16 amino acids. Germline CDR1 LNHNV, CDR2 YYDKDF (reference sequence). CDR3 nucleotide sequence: TGTGCCACCAGCAGAAGGAGCGGGGTTTCGAGGAATGAGCAGTTCTTC. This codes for CATSRRSGVSRNEQFF.

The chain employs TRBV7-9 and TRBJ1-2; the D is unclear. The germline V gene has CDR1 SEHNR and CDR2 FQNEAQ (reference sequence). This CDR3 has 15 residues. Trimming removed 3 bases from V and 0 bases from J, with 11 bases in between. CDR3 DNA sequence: TGTGCCAGCAGCTTGAGGAAGAATTCTAACTATGGCTACACCTTC. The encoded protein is CASSLRKNSNYGYTF.

CDR3 in amino acids: CASRDRGGGNQPQHF. As DNA, the CDR3 is TGTGCCAGTAGGGACAGAGGCGGAGGCAATCAGCCCCAGCATTTT. The chain uses TRBV19 and TRBJ1-5; maybe TRBD1 (6 bases). The CDR3 contains 15 residues. Germline-derived CDR1 and CDR2 are LNHDA and SQIVND (reference sequence). V gave up 6 bases and J gave up 2 bases, with 14 bases separating them.

The CDR3, as DNA: TGTGCCAGCAGCCACTGGGGGGGTACCTACAATGAGCAGTTCTTC. Translation: CASSHWGGTYNEQFF. This chain uses TRBV13 with TRBJ2-1; TRBD2 matches 7 bases. The CDR3 spans 15 residues. Germline assignment: CDR1 PRHDT and CDR2 FYEKMQ (reference sequence). V gave up 5 bases and J gave up 2 bases; unmatched junction bases: 6.

The CDR3 sequence is CASRIQGVNTEAFF. CDR3 nucleotides: TGTGCCAGCAGGATACAGGGAGTGAACACTGAAGCTTTCTTT. The chain uses TRBV2 and TRBJ1-1; D possibly corresponds to TRBD1 (6 bases). This CDR3 region has 14 residues. Looked up from germline, CDR1 is SNHLY and CDR2 is FYNNEI. Trimming took 6 bases from V and 0 from J, leaving 11 bases between them.

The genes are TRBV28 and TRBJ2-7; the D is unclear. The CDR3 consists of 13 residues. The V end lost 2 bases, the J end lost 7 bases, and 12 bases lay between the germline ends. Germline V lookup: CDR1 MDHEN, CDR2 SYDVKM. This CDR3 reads CASSLSQAREQYF. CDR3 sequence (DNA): TGTGCCAGCAGTTTAAGCCAGGCACGGGAGCAGTACTTC.

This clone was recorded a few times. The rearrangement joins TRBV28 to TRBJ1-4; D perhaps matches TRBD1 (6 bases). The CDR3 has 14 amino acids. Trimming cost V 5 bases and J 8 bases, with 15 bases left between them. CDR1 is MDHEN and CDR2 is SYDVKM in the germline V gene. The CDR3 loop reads CASSVPGQGEKLFF. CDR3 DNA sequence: TGTGCCAGCAGTGTTCCGGGACAAGGAGAAAAACTGTTTTTT.

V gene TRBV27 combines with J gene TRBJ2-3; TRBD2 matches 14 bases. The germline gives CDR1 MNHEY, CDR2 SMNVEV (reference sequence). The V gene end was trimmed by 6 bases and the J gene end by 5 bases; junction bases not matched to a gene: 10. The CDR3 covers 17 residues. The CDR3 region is CASSGTSGGWRRDTQYF. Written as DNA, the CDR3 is TGTGCCAGCAGCGGGACTAGCGGGGGTTGGCGCAGAGATACGCAGTATTTT.

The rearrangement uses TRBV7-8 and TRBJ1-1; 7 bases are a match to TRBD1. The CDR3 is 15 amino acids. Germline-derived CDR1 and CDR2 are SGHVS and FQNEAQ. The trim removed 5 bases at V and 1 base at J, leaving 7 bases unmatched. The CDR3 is CASSPGGQANTEAFF. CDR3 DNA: TGTGCCAGCAGCCCAGGGGGGCAAGCGAACACTGAAGCTTTCTTT.

The CDR3 here is CASSPGTGVNEKLFF. DNA of the CDR3: TGCGCCAGCAGCCCAGGGACAGGGGTTAATGAAAAACTGTTTTTT. This rearrangement joins TRBV5-1 to TRBJ1-4, with 10 bases identical to TRBD1. CDR1 SGHRS and CDR2 YFSETQ come from the germline V gene. Trimming took 4 bases from V and 4 from J; bases not matched to a gene: 4. The CDR3 is 15 residues long.

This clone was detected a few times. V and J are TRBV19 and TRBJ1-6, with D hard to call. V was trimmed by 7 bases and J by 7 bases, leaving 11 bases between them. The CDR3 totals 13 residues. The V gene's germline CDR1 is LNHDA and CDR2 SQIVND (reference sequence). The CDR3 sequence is CASTVVPNSPLHF. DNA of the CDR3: TGTGCCAGTACCGTAGTACCAAATTCACCCCTCCACTTT.

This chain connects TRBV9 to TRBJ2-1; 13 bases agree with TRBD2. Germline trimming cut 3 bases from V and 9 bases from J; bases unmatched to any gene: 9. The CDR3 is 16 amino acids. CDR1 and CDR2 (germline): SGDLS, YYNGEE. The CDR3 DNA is TGTGCCAGCAGCGGGACTAGCGGGAGCTGGGATGGTGAGCAGTTCTTC. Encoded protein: CASSGTSGSWDGEQFF.

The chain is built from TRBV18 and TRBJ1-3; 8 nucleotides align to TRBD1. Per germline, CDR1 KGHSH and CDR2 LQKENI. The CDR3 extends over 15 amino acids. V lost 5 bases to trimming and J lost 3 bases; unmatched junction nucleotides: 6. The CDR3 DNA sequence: TGTGCCAGCTCATCGGACAGGGTCTTTGGAAACACCATATATTTT. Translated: CASSSDRVFGNTIYF.

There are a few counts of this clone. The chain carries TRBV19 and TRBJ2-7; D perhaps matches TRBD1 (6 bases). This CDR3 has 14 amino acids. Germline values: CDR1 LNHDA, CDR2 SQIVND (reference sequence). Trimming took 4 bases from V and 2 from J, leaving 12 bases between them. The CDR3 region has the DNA TGTGCCAGTAGTAGACAGGTCGGAGCCTACGAGCAGTACTTC. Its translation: CASSRQVGAYEQYF.

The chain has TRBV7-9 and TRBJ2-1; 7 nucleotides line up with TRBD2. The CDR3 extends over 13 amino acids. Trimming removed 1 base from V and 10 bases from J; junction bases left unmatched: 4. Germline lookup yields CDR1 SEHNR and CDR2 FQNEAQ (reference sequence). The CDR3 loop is CASSLGGGAEQFF. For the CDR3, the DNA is TGTGCCAGCAGCTTAGGGGGGGGTGCCGAGCAGTTCTTC.

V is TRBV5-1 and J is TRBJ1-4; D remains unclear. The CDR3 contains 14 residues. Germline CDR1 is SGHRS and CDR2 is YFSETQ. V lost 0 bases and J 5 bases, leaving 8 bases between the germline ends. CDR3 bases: TGCGCCAGCAGCTTGGGCGAACAGAATGAAAAACTGTTTTTT. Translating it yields CASSLGEQNEKLFF.

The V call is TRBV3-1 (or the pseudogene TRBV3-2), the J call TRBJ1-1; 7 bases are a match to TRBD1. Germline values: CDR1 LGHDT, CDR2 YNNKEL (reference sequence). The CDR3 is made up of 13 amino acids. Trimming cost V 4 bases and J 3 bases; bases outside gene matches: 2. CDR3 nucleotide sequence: TGTGCCAGCAGCCTACAGGGGTACACTGAAGCTTTCTTT. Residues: CASSLQGYTEAFF.

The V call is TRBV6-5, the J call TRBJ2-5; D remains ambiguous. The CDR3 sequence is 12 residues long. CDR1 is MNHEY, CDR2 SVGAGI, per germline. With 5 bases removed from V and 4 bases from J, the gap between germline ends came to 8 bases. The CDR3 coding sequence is TGTGCCAGCAGTAGCTTTGGAGAGACCCAGTACTTC. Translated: CASSSFGETQYF.

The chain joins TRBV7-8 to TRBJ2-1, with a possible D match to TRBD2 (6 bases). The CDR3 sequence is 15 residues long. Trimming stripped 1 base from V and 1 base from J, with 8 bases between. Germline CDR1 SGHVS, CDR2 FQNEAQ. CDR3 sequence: CASSLVAGSYNEQFF. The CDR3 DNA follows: TGTGCCAGCAGCTTAGTGGCGGGGTCCTACAATGAGCAGTTCTTC.

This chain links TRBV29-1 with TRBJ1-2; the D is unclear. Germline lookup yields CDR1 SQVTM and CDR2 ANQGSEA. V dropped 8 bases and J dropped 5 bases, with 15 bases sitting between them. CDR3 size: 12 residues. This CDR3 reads CSSQAPGYGYTF. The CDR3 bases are TGCAGCAGTCAGGCCCCGGGGTATGGCTACACCTTC.